This entry lists 25 T cell receptor beta chains sequenced from one sample in a study of blood T cell repertoires in COVID-19. Data came from immunoSEQ multiplex PCR; TCRdb stores just in-frame clones and leaves some out. The data show around 230,000 clones, about four fifths seen once. The sequenced material came from peripheral blood. These receptor sequences come from a woman at least 80 years old with acute or convalescent COVID-19.

The rearrangement links TRBV5-1 to TRBJ2-1; 7 bases match TRBD1. This CDR3 is 16 amino acids long. The trim removed 0 bases at V and 0 bases at J, leaving 3 bases unmatched. From germline, CDR1 is SGHRS and CDR2 YFSETQ. The DNA for the CDR3 is TGCGCCAGCAGCTTGGAAACAGGGGCCTCCTACAATGAGCAGTTCTTC. Its translation is CASSLETGASYNEQFF.

The V and J genes are TRBV5-1 and TRBJ2-5, with D unresolved. V lost 2 bases to trimming and J lost 3 bases, with 8 bases between them. CDR1 is SGHRS and CDR2 is YFSETQ in the germline V gene. The CDR3 has 13 residues. CDR3 nucleotide sequence: TGCGCCAGCAGCTTTGGGCAGAAAGAGACCCAGTACTTC. Residues: CASSFGQKETQYF.

This clone was recorded only once. The chain is built from TRBV28 and TRBJ2-7; a possible D gene is TRBD1 (6 bases). From germline, CDR1 is MDHEN and CDR2 SYDVKM. With 6 bases removed from V and 4 bases from J, the gap between germline ends came to 13 bases. The CDR3 is 13 residues long. The CDR3 region has the DNA TGTGCCAGCAGGGAACAGGGAGCGTACGAGCAGTACTTC. Residues: CASREQGAYEQYF.

This clone has just one count. This chain uses TRBV28 with TRBJ1-5; 10 nucleotides match TRBD1. Germline assignment: CDR1 MDHEN and CDR2 SYDVKM. The CDR3 runs 15 residues. J gave up 6 bases and V 5 bases, and 7 bases lay outside the gene matches. CDR3 residues: CASSGDRGLAQPQHF. The CDR3, as DNA: TGTGCCAGCAGTGGAGACAGGGGGCTGGCTCAGCCCCAGCATTTT.

V is TRBV28 and J is TRBJ2-3, with 9 bases aligning to TRBD2. Germline V gene sequence: CDR1 MDHEN, CDR2 SYDVKM. This CDR3 has 16 amino acids. J gave up 5 bases and V 7 bases, and 13 bases lay outside the gene matches. As DNA, the CDR3 is TGTGCCAGCAAGGCGGGGGGGCCCGGATATATAGATACGCAGTATTTT. As protein: CASKAGGPGYIDTQYF.

V gene TRBV28 combines with J gene TRBJ2-7; 8 bases map to TRBD1. Unmatched junction bases numbered 7, after V lost 6 bases and J lost 0 bases. Germline V CDR1 and CDR2: MDHEN, SYDVKM. CDR3 length: 15 amino acids. The CDR3 sequence: CASRPWDRSSYEQYF. CDR3 nucleotide sequence: TGTGCCAGCAGGCCCTGGGACAGGAGCTCCTACGAGCAGTACTTC. The entire variable domain, with the rest obtained from reference TRBV28 and TRBJ2-7, is as follows: DVKVTQSSRYLVKRTGEKVFLECVQDMDHENMFWYRQDPGLGLRLIYFSYDVKMKEKGDIPEGYSVSREKKERFSLILESASTNQTSMYLCASRPWDRSSYEQYFGPGTRLTVT.

This clone was counted only a few times. CDR3 bases: TGTGCCAGCTCACCAACGGGCTCTGGGGCCAACGTCCTGACTTTC. Protein: CASSPTGSGANVLTF. The V and J genes are TRBV18 and TRBJ2-6; D not resolved. V was shortened by 2 bases and J by 0 bases, with 5 bases between the two germline ends. This CDR3 is built from 15 residues. Germline V gene data show CDR1 as KGHSH and CDR2 as LQKENI.

The chain employs TRBV28 and TRBJ2-1; 11 positions match TRBD1. Germline trimming cut 7 bases from V and 7 bases from J; bases unmatched to any gene: 12. CDR1 and CDR2 (germline): MDHEN, SYDVKM. There are 16 residues in the CDR3. DNA for the CDR3: TGTGCCAGCACCCTTTTGGGACAGGGGGGTTCAAATGAGCAGTTCTTC. Translating gives CASTLLGQGGSNEQFF.

This clone was recorded only once. This chain connects TRBV2 to TRBJ1-6; D not certain. The CDR3 sequence is 13 residues long. Germline V gene lookup returns CDR1 SNHLY and CDR2 FYNNEI. Trimming shortened V by 7 bases and J by 2 bases, and 6 bases separated the two germline ends. The DNA of the CDR3 is TGTGCCAGCACCAGTACCTATAATTCACCCCTCCACTTT. Protein sequence: CASTSTYNSPLHF.

This chain connects TRBV7-5 to TRBJ2-5; the DNA was not used to check the table's D call, TRBD1. TRBV7-5 is annotated as a pseudogene. This CDR3 comprises 15 residues. The CDR3 bases are TGTGCCAGAAGCTTATCGGCCAGGGGTTGGGAGACCCAGTACTTC. Protein: CARSLSARGWETQYF.

This clone was seen a handful of times. This chain uses TRBV24-1 with TRBJ1-2; no clear D. Germline assignment: CDR1 KGHDR and CDR2 SFDVKD. This CDR3 spans 12 amino acids. Trimming removed 6 bases at V and 0 bases at J, with 4 bases between. The CDR3 loop reads CATSSANYGYTF. CDR3 DNA: TGTGCCACCAGTAGCGCTAACTATGGCTACACCTTC.

The J gene is TRBJ1-2, the V gene TRBV12-3 or TRBV12-4; 7 bases fit TRBD1. This CDR3 spans 13 amino acids. Losses at the gene ends were 5 bases for V and 4 bases for J; bases not matched to a gene: 4. The CDR3 DNA follows: TGTGCCAGCAGTCGCAGGACAGGCTATGGCTACACCTTC. Its protein is CASSRRTGYGYTF.

The chain has TRBV28 and TRBJ1-5; the match to TRBD1 covers 9 bases. The germline V gene has CDR1 MDHEN and CDR2 SYDVKM. The CDR3 is 16 residues long. With V trimmed by 1 base and J by 3 bases, 4 bases remained unmatched. The CDR3 loop is CASSLLGQGPNQPQHF. The CDR3 DNA reads as TGTGCCAGCAGTTTATTGGGACAGGGCCCCAATCAGCCCCAGCATTTT.

The table lists this clone with a few counts. This chain's CDR3 is CASSARLAGVYEQYF. CDR3 nucleotide sequence: TGTGCCAGCAGCGCACGACTAGCGGGGGTCTACGAGCAGTACTTC. J is TRBJ2-7 and V is TRBV7-2; TRBD2 agrees at 12 bases. Germline V gene data show CDR1 as SGHTA and CDR2 as FQGNSA. Unmatched junction bases numbered 5, after V lost 5 bases and J lost 3 bases. CDR3 size: 15 residues. Combining the CDR3 with reference TRBV7-2 and TRBJ2-7 gives the whole variable domain GAGVSQSPSNKVTEKGKDVELRCDPISGHTALYWYRQSLGQGLEFLIYFQGNSAPDKSGLPSDRFSAERTGGSVSTLTIQRTQQEDSAVYLCASSARLAGVYEQYFGPGTRLTVT.

The CDR3 spells CASSLAGHSTDTQYF. In DNA form, the CDR3 reads TGTGCCAGCAGCTTGGCGGGGCACTCCACAGATACGCAGTATTTT. This chain uses TRBV7-2 with TRBJ2-3; tentatively, D is TRBD2 (6 bases). V was trimmed by 3 bases and J by 2 bases, leaving 12 bases between them. This CDR3 comprises 15 residues. Per germline, CDR1 SGHTA and CDR2 FQGNSA.

The chain recombines TRBV14 with TRBJ2-1; no reliable D call. V shed 2 bases and J shed 1 base, with 9 bases lying between them. The CDR3 loop spans 15 amino acids. Germline V gene sequence: CDR1 SGHDN, CDR2 FVKESK. The CDR3 DNA sequence: TGTGCCAGCAGCCAATCTCAGAAATCCTACAATGAGCAGTTCTTC. Translating gives CASSQSQKSYNEQFF.

This chain joins TRBV6-2 or TRBV6-3 and TRBJ2-5; TRBD1 matches at 12 bases. From germline, CDR1 is MNHEY and CDR2 SVGEGT. The CDR3 length is 14 residues. V shed 2 bases, J shed 10 bases, and the junction held 5 bases outside the gene matches. CDR3 coding DNA: TGTGCCAGCAGTTACACCGGGACAGGGGGCATCCAGTACTTC. Protein sequence: CASSYTGTGGIQYF.

V gene TRBV29-1 combines with J gene TRBJ1-3; TRBD1 matches at 11 bases. Trimming removed 5 bases from V and 2 bases from J; junction bases left unmatched: 5. Germline CDR1 is SQVTM and CDR2 is ANQGSEA. The CDR3 is 15 amino acids. Here the CDR3 reads CSVSLDRGPGNTIYF. CDR3 nucleotide sequence: TGCAGCGTTTCCTTGGACAGGGGGCCTGGAAACACCATATATTTT. Complete variable domain (other parts from reference TRBV29-1 and TRBJ1-3): SAVISQKPSRDICQRGTSLTIQCQVDSQVTMMFWYRQQPGQSLTLIATANQGSEATYESGFVIDKFPISRPNLTFSTLTVSNMSPEDSSIYLCSVSLDRGPGNTIYFGEGSWLTVV.

The V call is TRBV5-1, the J call TRBJ2-7; 7 bases match TRBD1. The V segment lost 6 bases and the J segment 3 bases; nucleotides outside the gene matches: 9. The CDR3 contains 14 residues. Germline loops: CDR1 SGHRS, CDR2 YFSETQ. The CDR3 nucleotides are TGCGCCAGCACCCGAGAGGGGGCCCTCTACGAGCAGTACTTC. It codes for CASTREGALYEQYF.

The rearrangement links TRBV7-2 to TRBJ1-3; a weak D match, TRBD1 (6 bases). Per germline, CDR1 SGHTA and CDR2 FQGNSA. The CDR3 loop spans 14 amino acids. Deletions cut 3 bases from V and 4 bases from J, with 10 bases between. DNA for the CDR3: TGTGCCAGCAGCTTTTCAGGGGCAGGAAACACCATATATTTT. Its translation is CASSFSGAGNTIYF.

The chain uses TRBV4-1 and TRBJ2-3; D gene unclear. The CDR3 length is 15 residues. Trimming pared 0 bases from V and 0 bases from J, leaving 7 bases between. Germline V lookup: CDR1 MGHRA, CDR2 YSYEKL. CDR3 loop: CASSQDVYSTDTQYF. The CDR3 bases are TGCGCCAGCAGCCAAGACGTCTATAGCACAGATACGCAGTATTTT.

The chain couples TRBV6-5 to TRBJ2-7; TRBD2 is a possible D gene (5 bases). Germline CDR1 reads MNHEY; CDR2 reads SVGAGI. The V gene lost 7 bases and the J gene lost 3 bases, with 10 bases spanning the gap. CDR3 size: 12 residues. The CDR3 DNA follows: TGTGCCAGCACCGGGGTCAGCTACGAGCAGTACTTC. Amino acids: CASTGVSYEQYF.

The V and J genes are TRBV18 and TRBJ2-1; tentative D call: TRBD2 (6 bases). CDR1 and CDR2 from the germline V gene are KGHSH and LQKENI. V lost 2 bases and J 8 bases, leaving 7 bases between the germline ends. This CDR3 has 12 residues. This chain's CDR3 is CASSPREDEQFF. The CDR3 DNA is TGTGCCAGCTCACCAAGGGAGGATGAGCAGTTCTTC. Looking up the rest from reference TRBV18 and TRBJ2-1 gives the full variable domain: NAGVMQNPRHLVRRRGQEARLRCSPMKGHSHVYWYRQLPEEGLKFMVYLQKENIIDESGMPKERFSAEFPKEGPSILRIQQVVRGDSAAYFCASSPREDEQFFGPGTRLTVL.

The J gene is TRBJ2-2, the V gene TRBV2, with D perhaps TRBD2 (6 bases). This CDR3 contains 15 residues. Trimming pared 6 bases from V and 4 bases from J, leaving 15 bases between. Per germline, CDR1 SNHLY and CDR2 FYNNEI. The CDR3 protein is CASRVAARGTGELFF. The CDR3 DNA is TGTGCCAGCAGGGTAGCGGCGCGGGGCACCGGGGAGCTGTTTTTT.

This clone was seen more than once but under ten times. The rearrangement joins TRBV14 to TRBJ1-1; no clear D gene. In germline, CDR1 is SGHDN, CDR2 FVKESK. V was pared by 4 bases and J by 0 bases, with 3 bases between. The CDR3 extends over 12 amino acids. This CDR3 is CASSLMNTEAFF. Here the CDR3 DNA reads TGTGCCAGCAGCCTTATGAACACTGAAGCTTTCTTT. Supplemented by reference TRBV14 and TRBJ1-1, the full variable domain reads EAGVTQFPSHSVIEKGQTVTLRCDPISGHDNLYWYRRVMGKEIKFLLHFVKESKQDESGMPNNRFLAERTGGTYSTLKVQPAELEDSGVYFCASSLMNTEAFFGQGTRLTVV.